The 2 T cell receptor beta chains listed next were all sequenced from one sample in a study of early T cells in non-severe SARS-CoV-2 infection. TCRdb reprocessed the 5' RACE reads via MiXCR and lists one record per CDR3 protein. The repertoire includes roughly 45,000 distinct CDR3 sequences, 6.2% of them detected once, and around 6.9% sits in the top ten. The specimen was whole blood, collected at baseline. Receptors were obtained from an adult who was a healthcare worker with PCR-confirmed SARS-CoV-2 infection or an uninfected control (not recorded which).

The chain joins TRBV6-2 or TRBV6-3 to TRBJ1-1; unclear D gene. CDR3 size: 13 residues. Germline V gene sequence: CDR1 MNHEY, CDR2 SVGEGT. Trimming stripped 8 bases from V and 2 bases from J, with 12 bases between. CDR3 protein: CASRKKDNTEAFF. The DNA for the CDR3 is TGTGCCAGCCGTAAAAAAGATAACACTGAAGCTTTCTTT.

By share, this clonotype ranks as medium-sized. The chain employs TRBV29-1 and TRBJ2-1; perhaps TRBD1 as D (6 bases). The germline gives CDR1 SQVTM, CDR2 ANQGSEA. This CDR3 is 11 amino acids long. V lost 7 bases to trimming and J lost 10 bases, with 14 bases between them. CDR3 region: CSATGPGEQFF. CDR3 coding DNA: TGCAGCGCCACAGGGCCCGGGGAGCAGTTCTTC.